These T cell receptor beta chains were read from a single sample in a study of neurological immune-mediated disorders. MiXCR, run by TCRdb on the 5' RACE reads, gives a single entry per CDR3 protein. This sample has about 59,000 distinct CDR3 sequences, with about 13% found just once. The source material was PBMCs. The source is a woman in her sixties with HTLV-1-associated myelopathy (HAM/TSP). Both conserved end residues are part of each CDR3. A D gene is named only where the DNA matches it firmly. Rows may omit the clone size; those that give it use once, few, many or a size class.

j_call d_call clone_size v_call cdr3_aa cdr3_nt
TRBJ2-7 TRBD2 many TRBV4-2 CASSPSGEPSYEQYF TGTGCCAGCAGCCCTAGCGGGGAACCTTCCTACGAGCAGTACTTC
TRBJ2-7 . many TRBV7-9 CASSLLLHEQYF TGTGCCAGCAGCTTATTGTTGCACGAGCAGTACTTC
TRBJ2-7 TRBD1 many TRBV29-1 CSVDSTGVQYF TGCAGCGTTGACTCCACAGGGGTGCAGTACTTC
TRBJ2-3 . . TRBV6-5 CASSYVAETSTDTQYF TGTGCCAGCAGTTACGTGGCGGAAACTAGCACAGATACGCAGTATTTT
TRBJ2-7 TRBD1 many TRBV28 CASSFGQAYEQYF TGTGCCAGCAGTTTCGGACAGGCCTACGAGCAGTACTTC
TRBJ1-3 . many TRBV3-1 CASSQGGSIADTIYF TGTGCCAGCAGCCAAGGAGGGTCTATCGCGGACACCATATATTTT
TRBJ1-4 TRBD1 many TRBV4-2 CASSPAGQAPTNEKLFF TGTGCCAGCAGCCCCGCGGGACAGGCTCCTACGAATGAAAAACTGTTTTTT
TRBJ1-5 . many TRBV20-1 CSAPGGGPSNQPQHF TGCAGTGCTCCAGGCGGGGGGCCAAGCAATCAGCCCCAGCATTTT
TRBJ2-7 . many TRBV7-9 CASSFSSSYEQYF TGTGCCAGCAGCTTTAGTAGCTCCTACGAGCAGTACTTC
TRBJ1-2 TRBD1 many TRBV20-1 CSAKPGTGRQNYGYTF TGCAGTGCTAAACCCGGGACAGGGCGCCAAAACTATGGCTACACCTTC
TRBJ2-2 . many TRBV2 CASSGSRSGTGELFF TGTGCCAGCAGTGGATCTCGAAGTGGCACCGGGGAGCTGTTTTTT
TRBJ2-1 . few TRBV6-5 CASSSSRTASSYNEQFF TGTGCCAGCAGTTCCAGCCGGACGGCTAGCTCCTACAATGAGCAGTTCTTC
TRBJ2-7 . many TRBV20-1 CSALISYEQYF TGCAGTGCTCTGATCTCCTACGAGCAGTACTTC
TRBJ2-7 . many TRBV9 CASSEGPGQKAYEQYF TGTGCCAGCAGCGAGGGGCCCGGACAGAAGGCCTACGAGCAGTACTTC
TRBJ2-7 . many TRBV20-1 CSATRTAYEQYF TGCAGTGCTACCAGGACAGCCTACGAGCAGTACTTC
TRBJ2-6 . many TRBV5-6 CASSRPGANVLTF TGTGCCAGCAGCCGGCCTGGGGCCAACGTCCTGACTTTC
TRBJ1-1 TRBD1 few TRBV10-1 CASSESWQGARAFF TGCGCCAGCAGTGAGTCGTGGCAGGGGGCGCGAGCTTTCTTT
TRBJ2-3 . many TRBV20-1 CSDPERLITDTQYF TGCAGTGACCCCGAGCGGCTGATCACAGATACGCAGTATTTT
TRBJ1-1 TRBD1 many TRBV5-1 CASSVTGGGARAEAFF TGCGCCAGCAGCGTGACAGGGGGCGGTGCAAGAGCTGAAGCTTTCTTT
TRBJ2-4 . . TRBV6-1 CASSEDSLWAKNIQYF TGTGCCAGCAGTGAAGATAGCTTGTGGGCCAAAAACATTCAGTACTTC
TRBJ2-3 TRBD1 many TRBV28 CASSRTGNTDTQYF TGTGCCAGCAGCCGGACAGGGAACACAGATACGCAGTATTTT
TRBJ2-1 . many TRBV20-1 CSARGPPPPKAYNEQFF TGCAGTGCTAGAGGACCCCCTCCGCCCAAGGCCTACAATGAGCAGTTCTTC
TRBJ2-7 . many TRBV28 CASTSLAYEQYF TGTGCCAGCACGTCCTTAGCATACGAGCAGTACTTC
TRBJ2-7 . many TRBV11-2 CASSLYRDEQYF TGTGCCAGCAGCTTGTACCGCGACGAGCAGTACTTC
TRBJ2-7 . many TRBV27 CASSSTGKGSYEQYF TGTGCCAGCAGTTCAACAGGGAAGGGTTCCTACGAGCAGTACTTC
TRBJ2-7 TRBD1 many TRBV5-1 CASSSGQNYEQYF TGCGCCAGCAGCTCGGGACAGAACTACGAGCAGTACTTC
TRBJ2-3 TRBD2 many TRBV2 CASSEDGLAGGPGSTDTQYF TGTGCCAGCAGTGAAGATGGACTAGCGGGAGGGCCGGGGAGCACAGATACGCAGTATTTT
TRBJ2-3 . many TRBV11-2 CASSLGLLGGGTDTQYF TGTGCCAGCAGCTTAGGTCTTTTGGGGGGAGGCACAGATACGCAGTATTTT
TRBJ2-3 TRBD2 many TRBV6-1 CASRTSSWGTDTQYF TGTGCCAGCAGGACTAGCAGCTGGGGCACAGATACGCAGTATTTT
TRBJ2-7 . many TRBV11-2 CASSLKLRGSDEQYF TGTGCCAGCAGCTTAAAGCTCAGGGGAAGCGACGAGCAGTACTTC
TRBJ2-3 TRBD2 many TRBV5-1 CASSTGTSGNQDTQYF TGCGCCAGCAGCACCGGGACTAGCGGGAACCAAGATACGCAGTATTTT
TRBJ2-7 TRBD2 many TRBV27 CASKGAGDYEQYF TGTGCCAGCAAAGGAGCGGGAGATTACGAGCAGTACTTC
TRBJ2-1 TRBD2 . TRBV30 CAWRETGLASEQFF TGTGCCTGGAGGGAAACGGGACTAGCAAGTGAGCAGTTCTTC
TRBJ1-3 . many TRBV20-1 CSARDGQYSGNTIYF TGCAGTGCTAGAGATGGACAGTACTCTGGAAACACCATATATTTT
TRBJ2-7 TRBD2 many TRBV15 CATSRDGLAGSSYEQYF TGTGCCACCAGCAGAGATGGGCTAGCGGGGTCCTCCTACGAGCAGTACTTC
TRBJ1-5 . many TRBV7-6 CASSLAGRANQPQHF TGTGCCAGCAGCTTAGCGGGCAGGGCCAATCAGCCCCAGCATTTT
TRBJ2-7 TRBD1 . TRBV18 CASSPSRDRGVTYEQYF TGTGCCAGCTCACCCTCGAGGGACAGGGGAGTAACCTACGAGCAGTACTTC
TRBJ2-1 . . TRBV18 CASSPKGVADNEQFF TGTGCCAGCTCACCCAAGGGGGTAGCTGACAATGAGCAGTTCTTC
TRBJ2-2 TRBD1 many TRBV27 CASSPVTGSVTGELFF TGTGCCAGCAGTCCAGTGACAGGGTCAGTCACCGGGGAGCTGTTTTTT
TRBJ1-4 . many TRBV5-1 CASTGGGKAEKLFF TGCGCCAGCACGGGGGGAGGGAAGGCTGAAAAACTGTTTTTT
TRBJ1-4 . many TRBV12-3/TRBV12-4 CASSRGVSATNEKLFF TGTGCCAGCAGTCGAGGGGTTAGCGCAACTAATGAAAAACTGTTTTTT
TRBJ2-1 . . TRBV20-1 CSASRLPGPKSGGQFF TGCAGTGCTAGTCGACTACCGGGACCAAAAAGTGGTGGGCAGTTCTTC
TRBJ2-7 . many TRBV28 CASSRNAEQYF TGTGCCAGCAGCCGCAACGCGGAGCAGTACTTC
TRBJ1-4 . many TRBV29-1 CSVALGVKLFF TGCAGCGTTGCATTGGGGGTAAAACTGTTTTTT
TRBJ2-5 . many TRBV5-1 CASALQETQYF TGCGCCAGCGCTCTTCAAGAGACCCAGTACTTC